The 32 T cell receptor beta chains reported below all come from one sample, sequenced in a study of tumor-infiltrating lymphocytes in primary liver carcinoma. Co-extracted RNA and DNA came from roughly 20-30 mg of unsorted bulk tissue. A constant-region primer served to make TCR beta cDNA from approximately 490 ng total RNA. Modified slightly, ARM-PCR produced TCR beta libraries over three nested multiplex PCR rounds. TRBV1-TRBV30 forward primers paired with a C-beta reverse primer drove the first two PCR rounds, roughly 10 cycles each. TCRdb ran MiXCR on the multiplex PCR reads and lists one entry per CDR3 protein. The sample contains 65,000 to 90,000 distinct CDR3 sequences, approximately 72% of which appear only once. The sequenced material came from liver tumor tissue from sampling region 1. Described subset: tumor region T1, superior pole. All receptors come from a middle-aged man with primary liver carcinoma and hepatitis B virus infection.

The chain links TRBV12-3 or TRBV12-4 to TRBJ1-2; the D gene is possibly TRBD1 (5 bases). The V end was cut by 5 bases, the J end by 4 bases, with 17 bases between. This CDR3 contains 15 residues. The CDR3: CASSLRNRPFYGYTF. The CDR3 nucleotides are TGTGCCAGCAGTCTGAGGAACAGGCCCTTCTATGGCTACACCTTC.

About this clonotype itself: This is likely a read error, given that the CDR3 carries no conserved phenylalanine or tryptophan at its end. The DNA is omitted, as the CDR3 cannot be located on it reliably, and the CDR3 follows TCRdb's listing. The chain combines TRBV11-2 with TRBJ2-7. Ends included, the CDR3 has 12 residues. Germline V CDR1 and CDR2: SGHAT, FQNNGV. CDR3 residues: CANSPRGWERYS.

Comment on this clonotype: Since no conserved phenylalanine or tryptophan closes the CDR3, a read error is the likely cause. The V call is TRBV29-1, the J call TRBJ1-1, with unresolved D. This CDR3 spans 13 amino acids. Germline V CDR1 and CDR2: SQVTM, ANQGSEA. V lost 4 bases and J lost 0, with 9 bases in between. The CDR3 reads CSVVQSLNTEAFY. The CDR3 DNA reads TGCAGCGTTGTGCAGAGTTTGAACACTGAAGCTTTCTAT.

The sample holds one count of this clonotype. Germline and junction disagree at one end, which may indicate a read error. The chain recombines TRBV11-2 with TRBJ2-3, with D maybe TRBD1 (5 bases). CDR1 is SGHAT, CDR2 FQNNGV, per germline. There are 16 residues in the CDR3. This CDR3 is CASSPPWGWGTDAQYF. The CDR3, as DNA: TGTGCCAGCAGCCCGCCGTGGGGCTGGGGCACAGATGCGCAGTATTTT.

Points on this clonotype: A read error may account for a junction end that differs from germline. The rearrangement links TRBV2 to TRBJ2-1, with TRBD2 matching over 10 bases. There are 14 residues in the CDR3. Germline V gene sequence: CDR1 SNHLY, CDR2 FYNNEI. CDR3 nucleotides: TGTGCCACAGCACCGGCTAGCGGGGGTGTGGGGCAGTTATTC. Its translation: CATAPASGGVGQLF.

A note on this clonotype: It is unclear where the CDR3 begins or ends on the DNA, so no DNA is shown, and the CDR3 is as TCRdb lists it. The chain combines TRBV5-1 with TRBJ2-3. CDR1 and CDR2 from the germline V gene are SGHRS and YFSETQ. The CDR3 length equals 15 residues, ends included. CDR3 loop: CASSVGQGNKDTRYF.

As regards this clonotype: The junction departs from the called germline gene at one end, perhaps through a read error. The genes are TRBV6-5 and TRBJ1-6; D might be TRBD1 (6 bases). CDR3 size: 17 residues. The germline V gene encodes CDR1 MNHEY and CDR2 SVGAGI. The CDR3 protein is CTSNPTHGTFYNSLLHF. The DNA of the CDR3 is TGTACCAGCAATCCCACACATGGGACATTTTATAATTCACTCCTCCACTTT.

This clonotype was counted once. CDR3 loop: CASTQLGGVGTDTQYF. CDR3 in DNA: TGTGCCAGCACCCAATTGGGCGGAGTGGGCACAGATACGCAGTATTTT. The chain couples TRBV11-2 to TRBJ2-3, with D unclear. The CDR3 extends over 16 amino acids. Germline values: CDR1 SGHAT, CDR2 FQNNGV. Trimming cost V 7 bases and J 1 base, with 18 bases left between them.

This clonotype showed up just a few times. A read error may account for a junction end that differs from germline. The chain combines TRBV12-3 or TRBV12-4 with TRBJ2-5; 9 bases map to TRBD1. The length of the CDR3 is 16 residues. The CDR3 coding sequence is TGTGTCAGCAGTCCCGATCTGGGGACAGGGCAAGAGACCCAGTACTTC. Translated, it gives CVSSPDLGTGQETQYF.

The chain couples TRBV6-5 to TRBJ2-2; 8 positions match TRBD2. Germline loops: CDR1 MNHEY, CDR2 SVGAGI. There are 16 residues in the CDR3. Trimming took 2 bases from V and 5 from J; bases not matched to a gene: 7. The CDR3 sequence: CASSYGVAGCTGELFF. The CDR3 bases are TGTGCCAGCAGTTACGGAGTAGCGGGATGTACCGGGGAGCTGTTTTTT.

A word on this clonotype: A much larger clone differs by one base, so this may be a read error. CDR3 nucleotides: TGTGCCACCAGTGATAAACGGGACAGGTTTAGCTCCTACAATGGGCAGTTCTTC. Residues: CATSDKRDRFSSYNGQFF. The chain combines TRBV24-1 with TRBJ2-1; 8 bases map to TRBD1. From germline, CDR1 is KGHDR and CDR2 SFDVKD. CDR3 length: 18 amino acids.

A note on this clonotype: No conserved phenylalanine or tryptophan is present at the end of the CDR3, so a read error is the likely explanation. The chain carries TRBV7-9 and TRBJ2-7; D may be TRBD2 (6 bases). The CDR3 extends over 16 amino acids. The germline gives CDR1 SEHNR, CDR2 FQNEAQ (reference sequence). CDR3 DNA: TGTGTCAGCAGCTTAGCGGCGGGCCAGGCCTTGCGCGAGCAGTACCTC. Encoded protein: CVSSLAAGQALREQYL.

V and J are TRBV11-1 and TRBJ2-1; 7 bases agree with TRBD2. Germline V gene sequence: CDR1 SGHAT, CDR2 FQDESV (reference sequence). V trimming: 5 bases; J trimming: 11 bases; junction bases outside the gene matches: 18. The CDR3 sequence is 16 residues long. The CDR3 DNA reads TGTGCCAGCAGCCGCCTACCGGGAGGTGTGTATAATAAGCAGTTCTTC. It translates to CASSRLPGGVYNKQFF. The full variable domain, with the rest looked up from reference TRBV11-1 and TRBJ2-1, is EAEVAQSPRYKITEKSQAVAFWCDPISGHATLYWYRQILGQGPELLVQFQDESVVDDSQLPKDRFSAERLKGVDSTLKIQPAELGDSAMYLCASSRLPGGVYNKQFFGPGTRLTVL.

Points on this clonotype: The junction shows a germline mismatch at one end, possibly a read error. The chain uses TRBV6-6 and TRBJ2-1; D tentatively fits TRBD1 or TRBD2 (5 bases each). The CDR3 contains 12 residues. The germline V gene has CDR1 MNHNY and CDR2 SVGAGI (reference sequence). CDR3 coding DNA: TGCGCCAGCAAGCACGGGGCTAACAAGCAGTTCTTC. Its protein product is CASKHGANKQFF.

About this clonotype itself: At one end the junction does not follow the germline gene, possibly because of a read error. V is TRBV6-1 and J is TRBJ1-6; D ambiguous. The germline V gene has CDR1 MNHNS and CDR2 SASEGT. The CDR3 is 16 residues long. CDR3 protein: CTSSLGLIASNSLLHF. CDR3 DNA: TGTACCAGCAGTCTCGGACTGATTGCTAGTAATTCACTCCTCCACTTT.

The CDR3 loop reads CASSPETSRNEQFF. In DNA, the CDR3 is TGTGCCAGCAGCCCCGAGACTAGTCGGAATGAGCAGTTCTTC. The chain is built from TRBV7-8 and TRBJ2-1, with D perhaps matching TRBD2 (6 bases). CDR3 length: 14 residues. Germline CDR1 reads SGHVS; CDR2 reads FQNEAQ. Trimming stripped 5 bases from V and 7 bases from J, with 15 bases between.

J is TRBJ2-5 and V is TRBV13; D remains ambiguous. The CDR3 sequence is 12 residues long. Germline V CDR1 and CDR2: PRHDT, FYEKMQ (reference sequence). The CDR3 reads CDSSLHQETQYF. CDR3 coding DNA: TGTGACAGTAGCTTACACCAAGAGACCCAGTACTTC.

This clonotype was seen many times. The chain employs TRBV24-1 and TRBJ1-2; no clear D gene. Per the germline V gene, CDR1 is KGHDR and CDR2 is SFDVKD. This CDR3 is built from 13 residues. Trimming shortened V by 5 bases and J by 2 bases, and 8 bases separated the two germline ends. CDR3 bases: TGTGCCACCAGTGGTAGGCAGAACTATGGCTACACCTTC. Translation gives CATSGRQNYGYTF.

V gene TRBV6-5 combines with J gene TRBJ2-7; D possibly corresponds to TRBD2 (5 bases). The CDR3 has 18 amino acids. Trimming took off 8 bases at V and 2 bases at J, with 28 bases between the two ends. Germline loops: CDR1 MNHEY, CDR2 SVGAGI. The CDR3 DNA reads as TGTGCCAGCCGTTCCTCGTACTGGCGGGCGAATATCCCCTACGAGCAGTACTTC. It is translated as CASRSSYWRANIPYEQYF.

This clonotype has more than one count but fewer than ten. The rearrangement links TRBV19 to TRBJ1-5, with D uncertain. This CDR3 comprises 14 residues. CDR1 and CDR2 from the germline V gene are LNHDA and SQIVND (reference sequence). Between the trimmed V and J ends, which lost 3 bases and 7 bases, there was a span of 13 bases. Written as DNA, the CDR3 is TGTGCCAGTAGTATGACCGGAGTTGGGCAGCCCCAGCATTTT. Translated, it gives CASSMTGVGQPQHF.

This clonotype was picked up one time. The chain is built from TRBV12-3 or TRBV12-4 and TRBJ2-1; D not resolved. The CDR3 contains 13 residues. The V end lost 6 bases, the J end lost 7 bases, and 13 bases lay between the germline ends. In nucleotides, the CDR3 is TGTGCCAGCAGATCCCAAGGGTATAATGAGCAGTTCTTC. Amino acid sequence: CASRSQGYNEQFF.

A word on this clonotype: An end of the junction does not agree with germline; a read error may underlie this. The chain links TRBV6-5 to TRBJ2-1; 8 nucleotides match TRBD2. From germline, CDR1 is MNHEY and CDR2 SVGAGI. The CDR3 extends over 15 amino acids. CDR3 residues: CASSSLGSGSTEQLF. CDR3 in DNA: TGTGCCAGCAGTTCCCTCGGAAGCGGGAGCACTGAGCAGCTATTC.

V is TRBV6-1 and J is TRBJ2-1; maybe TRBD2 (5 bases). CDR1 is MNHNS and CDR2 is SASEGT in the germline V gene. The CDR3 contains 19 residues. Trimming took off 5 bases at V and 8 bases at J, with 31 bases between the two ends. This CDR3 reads CASSNPTGKAAIGSDEQFF. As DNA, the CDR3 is TGTGCCAGCAGTAATCCTACTGGGAAGGCCGCGATTGGGAGCGATGAGCAGTTCTTC.

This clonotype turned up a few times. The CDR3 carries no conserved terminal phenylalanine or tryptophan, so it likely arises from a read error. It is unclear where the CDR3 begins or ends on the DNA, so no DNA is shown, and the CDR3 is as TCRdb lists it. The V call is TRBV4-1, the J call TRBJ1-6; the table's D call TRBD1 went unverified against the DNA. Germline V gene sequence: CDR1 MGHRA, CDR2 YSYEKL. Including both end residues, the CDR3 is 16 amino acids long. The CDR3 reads CASSQVSTGASSPFHL.

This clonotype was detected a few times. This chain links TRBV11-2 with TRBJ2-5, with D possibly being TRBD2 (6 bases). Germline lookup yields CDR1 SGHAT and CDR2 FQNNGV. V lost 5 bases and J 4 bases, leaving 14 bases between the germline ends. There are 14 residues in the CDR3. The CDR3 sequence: CASSPTGVRETQYF. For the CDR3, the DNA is TGTGCCAGCAGCCCAACGGGGGTTAGAGAGACCCAGTACTTC.

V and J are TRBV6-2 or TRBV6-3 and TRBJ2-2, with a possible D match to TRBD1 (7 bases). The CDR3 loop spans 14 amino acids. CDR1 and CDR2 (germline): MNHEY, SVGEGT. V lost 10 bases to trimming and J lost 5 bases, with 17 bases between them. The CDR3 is CATTYRGGTGELFF. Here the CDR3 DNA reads TGTGCCACCACTTACAGGGGAGGTACCGGGGAGCTGTTTTTT.

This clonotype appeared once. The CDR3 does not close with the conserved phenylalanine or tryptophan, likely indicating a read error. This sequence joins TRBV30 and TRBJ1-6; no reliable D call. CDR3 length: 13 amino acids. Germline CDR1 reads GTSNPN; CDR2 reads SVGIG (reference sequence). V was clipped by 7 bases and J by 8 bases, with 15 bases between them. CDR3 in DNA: TGTGCCTTCCACGGACGGGTCGATTCACCCCTCCACTTA. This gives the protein CAFHGRVDSPLHL.

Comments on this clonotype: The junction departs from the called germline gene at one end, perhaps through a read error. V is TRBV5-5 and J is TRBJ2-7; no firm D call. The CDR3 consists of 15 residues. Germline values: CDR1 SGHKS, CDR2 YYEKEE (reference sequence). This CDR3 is CASSLEGNSSYEQYF. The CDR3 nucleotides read TGTGCCAGCAGCTTGGAAGGGAACTCTAGTTACGAGCAGTATTTC.

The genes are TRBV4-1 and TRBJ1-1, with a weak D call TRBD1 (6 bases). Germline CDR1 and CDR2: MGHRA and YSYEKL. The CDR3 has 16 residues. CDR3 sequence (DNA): TGCACCAACAGCCAAAGGGGGGGCAGTAAGAACACTGAAGCTTTCTTT. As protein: CTNSQRGGSKNTEAFF.

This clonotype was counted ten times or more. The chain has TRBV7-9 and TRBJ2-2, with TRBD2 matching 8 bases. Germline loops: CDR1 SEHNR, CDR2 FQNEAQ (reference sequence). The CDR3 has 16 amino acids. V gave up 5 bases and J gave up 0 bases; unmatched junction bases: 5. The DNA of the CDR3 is TGTGCCAGCAGCCGAAGACTAGCGACGAACACCGGGGAGCTGTTTTTT. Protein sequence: CASSRRLATNTGELFF.

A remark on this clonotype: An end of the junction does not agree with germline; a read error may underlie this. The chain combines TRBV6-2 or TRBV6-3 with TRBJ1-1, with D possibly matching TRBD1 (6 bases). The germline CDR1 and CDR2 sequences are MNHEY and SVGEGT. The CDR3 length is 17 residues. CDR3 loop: CAGSSPPLQGDNTEAIF. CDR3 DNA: TGTGCCGGCAGTTCTCCGCCCTTACAGGGAGATAACACTGAAGCTATCTTT.

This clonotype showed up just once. The CDR3 is CASTGKRGPYNEQFF. DNA for the CDR3: TGCGCCAGCACTGGGAAGCGGGGTCCCTACAATGAGCAGTTCTTC. The chain employs TRBV10-1 and TRBJ2-1; the match to TRBD2 covers 7 bases. Germline CDR1 is WNHNN and CDR2 is SYGVQD (reference sequence). V trimming: 7 bases; J trimming: 2 bases; junction bases outside the gene matches: 8. The CDR3 length is 15 residues.